This paragraph reports one T cell receptor (beta chain). The antigen remains unidentified. The data originate from a study of T cell repertoires in ileal Crohn's disease. Profiled with immunoSEQ multiplex PCR; TCRdb holds only in-frame clones, not every one. The sample holds roughly 7,900 clones, almost 95% seen once. J was trimmed by 8 bases and V by 1 base; bases with no gene match: 11. The CDR3 sequence is 16 residues long. Germline lookup yields CDR1 SGHVS and CDR2 FQNEAQ. Findings of the study overall: High-frequency clones were more common in sorted CD8 than CD4 cells. Endoscopic recurrence occurred in every patient whose clonality exceeded 26.8%.

V gene TRBV7-8 combines with J gene TRBJ2-1; 7 bases map to TRBD2. This clonotype originated in an adult with Crohn's disease. The sample consisted of ileal tissue. The CDR3 DNA is TGTGCCAGCAGCTTAGATCCTGCGGGAGAAGGGGATGAGCAGTTCTTC. This gives the protein CASSLDPAGEGDEQFF.